This T cell receptor (beta chain) derives from a study of tumor-infiltrating lymphocytes in primary liver carcinoma. Using a constant-region primer together with ProtoScript II reverse transcriptase, TCR beta cDNA was made from around 500 ng of total RNA. ARM-PCR, slightly modified, supplied the TCR beta libraries through three nested multiplex PCR rounds. TRBV1-TRBV30 forward primers paired with a C-beta reverse primer were used in the first two PCR rounds, which ran approximately 11 cycles each. TCRdb fed the multiplex PCR reads into MiXCR, producing one record per CDR3 protein. The sample has about 130,000 distinct CDR3 sequences, 64% seen once. Each 20-30 mg portion of unsorted bulk tissue served as the source for co-extraction of RNA and DNA. The CDR3 runs 18 residues. The V gene's germline CDR1 is SGHAT and CDR2 FQNNGV. This clonotype was detected a few times. Sequence at one end of the junction differs from germline and may be a read error.

This receptor was obtained from a woman aged 60-70 years with primary liver carcinoma and hepatitis B virus infection. The genes are TRBV11-2 and TRBJ2-3; TRBD2 aligns across 13 bases. Sequencing was done on a sample of liver tumor tissue from sampling region 3. Noted subset: tumor region T3, left-lateral pole. CDR3 bases: TGTGCCAGCAGCTCTGGACTAGCGGGAGTACTGAGCATAGATACGCAATATTTT. Protein sequence: CASSSGLAGVLSIDTQYF.